These T cell receptor beta chains were read from a single sample in a study of blood T cell repertoires in COVID-19. Data came from immunoSEQ multiplex PCR; TCRdb stores just in-frame clones and leaves some out. This table has around 260,000 clones, over 75% appearing once. Material: peripheral blood. These TCRs come from a human donor in a cohort sampled during active COVID-19. Each CDR3 is given with its conserved first and last residue. D genes are given only for firm matches. Some rows have no size entry. The others give once, few or many, or a class for an expanded clone.

J gene: TRBJ2-2; clone size: .; D gene: TRBD1; V gene: TRBV7-8; CDR3 protein: CASSRDRGTGELFF; CDR3 DNA: TGTGCCAGCAGCCGAGACAGGGGCACCGGGGAGCTGTTTTTT
J gene: TRBJ2-7; clone size: once; D gene: TRBD2; V gene: TRBV18; CDR3 protein: CASSPGLAGEYYEQYF; CDR3 DNA: TGTGCCAGCTCACCGGGCCTAGCGGGGGAATACTACGAGCAGTACTTC
J gene: TRBJ1-5; clone size: few; D gene: .; V gene: TRBV6-5; CDR3 protein: CASSYKGSGRWPQHF; CDR3 DNA: TGTGCCAGCAGTTACAAAGGAAGCGGGCGATGGCCCCAGCATTTT
J gene: TRBJ1-5; clone size: .; D gene: TRBD1; V gene: TRBV7-2; CDR3 protein: CASSLAGTEGNQPQHF; CDR3 DNA: TGTGCCAGCAGCTTAGCGGGGACAGAGGGCAATCAGCCCCAGCATTTT
J gene: TRBJ1-6; clone size: few; D gene: .; V gene: TRBV7-2; CDR3 protein: CASSLARSNSPLHF; CDR3 DNA: TGTGCCAGCAGCTTAGCGCGGAGTAATTCACCCCTCCACTTT
J gene: TRBJ2-5; clone size: .; D gene: .; V gene: TRBV4-2; CDR3 protein: CASSQGTGGGLTGVGETQYF; CDR3 DNA: TGTGCCAGCAGCCAGGGGACGGGCGGGGGCTTAACGGGAGTAGGAGAGACCCAGTACTTC
J gene: TRBJ2-7; clone size: .; D gene: TRBD2; V gene: TRBV6-6; CDR3 protein: CASSPGTSGSYEQYF; CDR3 DNA: TGTGCCAGCAGTCCTGGGACTAGCGGCTCCTACGAGCAGTACTTC
J gene: TRBJ2-3; clone size: .; D gene: TRBD2; V gene: TRBV27; CDR3 protein: CASSFFLGGSYLGTQYF; CDR3 DNA: TGTGCCAGCAGTTTTTTTCTGGGAGGGAGCTACTTAGGGACGCAGTATTTT
J gene: TRBJ2-5; clone size: .; D gene: .; V gene: TRBV5-1; CDR3 protein: CASSSSGSAKETQYF; CDR3 DNA: TGCGCCAGCAGCTCTTCTGGCAGCGCTAAAGAGACCCAGTACTTC
J gene: TRBJ2-1; clone size: .; D gene: TRBD2; V gene: TRBV30; CDR3 protein: CAWSGEREGQNNEQFF; CDR3 DNA: TGTGCCTGGAGTGGAGAGCGGGAGGGCCAAAACAATGAGCAGTTCTTC
J gene: TRBJ2-5; clone size: once; D gene: TRBD2; V gene: TRBV24-1; CDR3 protein: CAIGEGSVETQYF; CDR3 DNA: TGTGCCATCGGGGAGGGCTCGGTGGAGACCCAGTACTTC
J gene: TRBJ2-1; clone size: .; D gene: TRBD2; V gene: TRBV28; CDR3 protein: CASRRLAGANEQFF; CDR3 DNA: TGTGCCAGCAGGAGGCTAGCGGGAGCGAATGAGCAGTTCTTC
J gene: TRBJ1-4; clone size: .; D gene: TRBD1; V gene: TRBV28; CDR3 protein: CASSFSGQGNEKLFF; CDR3 DNA: TGTGCCAGCAGTTTCTCGGGACAGGGAAATGAAAAACTGTTTTTT
J gene: TRBJ2-3; clone size: .; D gene: TRBD2; V gene: TRBV7-2; CDR3 protein: CASSVLLAGADTQYF; CDR3 DNA: TGTGCCAGCAGCGTACTACTAGCGGGAGCGGATACGCAGTATTTT
J gene: TRBJ1-6; clone size: once; D gene: TRBD1; V gene: TRBV5-6; CDR3 protein: CASSTETGVGSPLHF; CDR3 DNA: TGTGCCAGCAGCACGGAGACAGGGGTTGGTTCACCCCTCCACTTT
J gene: TRBJ2-5; clone size: .; D gene: .; V gene: TRBV19; CDR3 protein: CASSGQAQETQYF; CDR3 DNA: TGTGCCAGTAGTGGGCAGGCTCAAGAGACCCAGTACTTC
J gene: TRBJ2-1; clone size: .; D gene: TRBD2; V gene: TRBV11-3; CDR3 protein: CASSLDLNSGRHEQFF; CDR3 DNA: TGTGCCAGCAGCTTAGATCTAAATAGCGGGAGGCATGAGCAGTTCTTC
J gene: TRBJ2-2; clone size: .; D gene: .; V gene: TRBV4-3; CDR3 protein: CASSQDLVRSGELFF; CDR3 DNA: TGCGCCAGCAGCCAAGATCTGGTACGGTCCGGGGAGCTGTTTTTT
J gene: TRBJ1-1; clone size: .; D gene: TRBD1; V gene: TRBV12-5; CDR3 protein: CASGLDLTGLEAFF; CDR3 DNA: TGTGCTAGTGGTTTGGACTTGACAGGGCTTGAAGCTTTCTTT
J gene: TRBJ1-3; clone size: .; D gene: TRBD1; V gene: TRBV3-1/TRBV3-2; CDR3 protein: CASSSTGAGNTIYF; CDR3 DNA: TGTGCCAGCAGCTCGACAGGGGCTGGAAACACCATATATTTT
J gene: TRBJ2-6; clone size: once; D gene: .; V gene: TRBV9; CDR3 protein: CASSVAPLGSGANVLTF; CDR3 DNA: TGTGCCAGCAGCGTAGCACCCCTCGGGTCTGGGGCCAACGTCCTGACTTTC
J gene: TRBJ2-2; clone size: few; D gene: .; V gene: TRBV4-3; CDR3 protein: CASSPVPPPSAGELFF; CDR3 DNA: TGCGCCAGCAGCCCCGTACCTCCTCCCAGCGCCGGGGAGCTGTTTTTT
J gene: TRBJ2-1; clone size: .; D gene: .; V gene: TRBV27; CDR3 protein: CASSFRFGSGVGYNEQFF; CDR3 DNA: TGTGCCAGCAGTTTTCGATTCGGGAGTGGGGTCGGGTACAATGAGCAGTTCTTC
J gene: TRBJ2-7; clone size: .; D gene: .; V gene: TRBV27; CDR3 protein: CASPFLPYEQYF; CDR3 DNA: TGTGCCAGTCCATTCCTACCCTACGAGCAGTACTTC
J gene: TRBJ2-1; clone size: .; D gene: .; V gene: TRBV11-3; CDR3 protein: CASSLDPRGIQFF; CDR3 DNA: TGTGCCAGCAGCTTAGATCCACGCGGGATCCAGTTCTTC
J gene: TRBJ1-1; clone size: .; D gene: .; V gene: TRBV3-1/TRBV3-2; CDR3 protein: CASSPSGVANTEAFF; CDR3 DNA: TGTGCCAGCAGCCCTTCAGGGGTGGCGAACACTGAAGCTTTCTTT
J gene: TRBJ2-4; clone size: .; D gene: .; V gene: TRBV6-2/TRBV6-3; CDR3 protein: CASSSGGTHSKNIQYF; CDR3 DNA: TGTGCCAGCAGCTCAGGAGGGACCCACTCTAAAAACATTCAGTACTTC